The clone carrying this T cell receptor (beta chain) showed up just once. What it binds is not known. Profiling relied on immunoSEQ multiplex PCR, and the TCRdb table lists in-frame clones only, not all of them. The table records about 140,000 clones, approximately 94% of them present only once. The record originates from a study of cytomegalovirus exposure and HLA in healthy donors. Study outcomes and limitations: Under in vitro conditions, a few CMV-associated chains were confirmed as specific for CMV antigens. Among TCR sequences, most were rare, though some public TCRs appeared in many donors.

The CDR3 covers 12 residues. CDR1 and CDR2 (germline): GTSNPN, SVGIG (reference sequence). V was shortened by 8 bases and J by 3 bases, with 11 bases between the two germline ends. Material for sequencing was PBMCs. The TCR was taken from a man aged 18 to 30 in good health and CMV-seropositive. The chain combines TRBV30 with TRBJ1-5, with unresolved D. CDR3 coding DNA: TGTGCCGCCGGGGATTACAATCAGCCCCAGCATTTT. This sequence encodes CAAGDYNQPQHF.